Shown below are 24 T cell receptor beta chains from a single sample sequenced in a study of graft-versus-host responses after intestinal transplantation. Sequencing was performed with immunoSEQ multiplex PCR; in TCRdb, only in-frame clones are kept and a portion is missing. The sample comprises 70,000 to 80,000 clones, about nine tenths of which are singletons, and under 1.5% rests with the top ten. The antigens of these receptors remain unknown. This sample comprised unstimulated CD8+ T cells sorted from spleen or lymph node cells, obtained before intestinal transplant. The origin of the receptors is a human donor who received an intestinal transplant.

The chain employs TRBV2 and TRBJ1-2; TRBD1 agrees at 7 bases. The germline V gene has CDR1 SNHLY and CDR2 FYNNEI. V shed 5 bases, J shed 4 bases, and the junction held 13 bases outside the gene matches. The CDR3 is 16 amino acids. The CDR3 DNA follows: TGTGCCAGCAGTACCCAAGACCGACAGGGCCCCTATGGCTACACCTTC. This codes for CASSTQDRQGPYGYTF.

The genes are TRBV7-6 and TRBJ2-7, with D maybe TRBD2 (6 bases). V dropped 5 bases and J dropped 9 bases, with 14 bases sitting between them. Germline values: CDR1 SGHVS, CDR2 FNYEAQ. The CDR3 loop spans 12 amino acids. Written as DNA, the CDR3 is TGTGCCAGCAGCCCGGGACCCGGGGGGCAGTACTTC. This translates into CASSPGPGGQYF.

The chain recombines TRBV4-2 with TRBJ1-1; D is unclear. The CDR3 is 16 residues long. CDR1 and CDR2 (germline): LGHNA, YNFKEQ. The germline V and J ends were trimmed by 0 bases and 0 bases, with 11 bases remaining between them. In nucleotides, the CDR3 is TGTGCCAGCAGCCAAGATCTTGCGAGCCTGAACACTGAAGCTTTCTTT. It codes for CASSQDLASLNTEAFF.

V gene TRBV7-6 combines with J gene TRBJ1-1, with 8 bases identical to TRBD1. J gave up 5 bases and V 0 bases, and 8 bases lay outside the gene matches. The CDR3 runs to 16 residues. The germline V gene has CDR1 SGHVS and CDR2 FNYEAQ. The DNA of the CDR3 is TGTGCCAGCAGCTTAGCTTCCGGGACAGGAGGGACTGAAGCTTTCTTT. It translates to CASSLASGTGGTEAFF.

The chain employs TRBV5-4 and TRBJ1-1, with a possible D match to TRBD1 (5 bases). The ends were cut back, 4 bases at V and 4 bases at J, with 20 bases in the middle. This CDR3 comprises 16 residues. Germline CDR1 and CDR2: SGHNT and YYREEE (reference sequence). The CDR3 sequence is CASSQDGKGLVTEAFF. The CDR3, as DNA: TGTGCCAGCAGCCAAGATGGAAAGGGGTTGGTCACTGAAGCTTTCTTT.

The chain has TRBV7-6 and TRBJ1-2; 9 nucleotides match TRBD1. After removal of 3 bases from V and 3 bases from J, the junction contained 2 bases not matched to a gene. Looked up from germline, CDR1 is SGHVS and CDR2 is FNYEAQ. There are 14 residues in the CDR3. CDR3: CASSLRDRDYGYTF. CDR3 DNA sequence: TGTGCCAGCAGCTTGCGGGACAGGGACTATGGCTACACCTTC.

The chain combines TRBV19 with TRBJ2-7; 9 bases are shared with TRBD1. The CDR3 totals 13 residues. After removal of 2 bases from V and 5 bases from J, the junction contained 1 base not matched to a gene. CDR1 and CDR2 (germline): LNHDA, SQIVND (reference sequence). The CDR3 DNA reads as TGTGCCAGTAGTATAACAGGGGGCAACGAGCAGTACTTC. This sequence encodes CASSITGGNEQYF.

The rearrangement links TRBV9 to TRBJ2-7, with 10 positions matching TRBD2. J gave up 3 bases and V 0 bases, and 0 bases lay outside the gene matches. The germline V gene encodes CDR1 SGDLS and CDR2 YYNGEE. The CDR3 covers 14 residues. The CDR3 loop is CASSVGTSGYEQYF. The CDR3 nucleotides read TGTGCCAGCAGCGTAGGGACTAGCGGCTACGAGCAGTACTTC.

The CDR3 sequence is CASSPGAYAGEGDTQYF. The DNA of the CDR3 is TGTGCCAGCAGTCCAGGGGCCTATGCGGGGGAGGGAGATACGCAGTATTTT. The chain links TRBV6-4 to TRBJ2-3; weak D call: TRBD2 (7 bases). CDR3 length equals 17 residues. Trimming took off 5 bases at V and 5 bases at J, with 23 bases between the two ends. Germline CDR1 is MRHNA and CDR2 is SNTAGT.

This sequence joins TRBV19 and TRBJ1-1, with TRBD1 matching over 7 bases. CDR3 size: 13 residues. Trimming at V came to 6 bases and at J to 7 bases, leaving 8 bases not matched to a gene. Germline values: CDR1 LNHDA, CDR2 SQIVND (reference sequence). DNA for the CDR3: TGTGCCAGTAGGGACAGGAACGATCGTGAAGCTTTCTTT. Residues: CASRDRNDREAFF.

CDR3 protein: CASSSDRGQPQHF. DNA for the CDR3: TGCGCCAGCAGCTCGGACCGGGGTCAGCCCCAGCATTTT. J is TRBJ1-5 and V is TRBV4-1, with D hard to call. CDR1 is MGHRA, CDR2 YSYEKL, per germline. The CDR3 sequence is 13 residues long. Trimming cost V 5 bases and J 6 bases, with 11 bases left between them.

The count of this clone is one. The gene calls are TRBV19 and TRBJ2-3; D is ambiguous. This CDR3 comprises 14 residues. CDR1 LNHDA and CDR2 SQIVND come from the germline V gene (reference sequence). V was trimmed by 6 bases and J by 3 bases, leaving 13 bases between them. This CDR3 is CASSHLIETDTQYF. The CDR3 DNA is TGTGCCAGTAGCCACCTCATAGAAACAGATACGCAGTATTTT.

The V call is TRBV7-8, the J call TRBJ2-3, with D perhaps matching TRBD2 (5 bases). This CDR3 has 14 amino acids. Trimming took off 7 bases at V and 0 bases at J, with 11 bases between the two ends. Germline values: CDR1 SGHVS, CDR2 FQNEAQ. CDR3 protein: CASIHPGSTDTQYF. The CDR3 DNA reads TGTGCCAGCATCCACCCGGGGAGCACAGATACGCAGTATTTT.

The CDR3 sequence: CASNPGRGPEPQHF. The CDR3 DNA reads TGTGCCAGCAACCCTGGGCGGGGCCCGGAGCCCCAGCATTTT. The chain links TRBV7-8 to TRBJ1-5, with a tentative D call TRBD1 (5 bases). Germline-derived CDR1 and CDR2 are SGHVS and FQNEAQ. CDR3 length: 14 residues. V was cut by 7 bases and J by 8 bases, with 18 bases left in between.

This clone was observed a handful of times. This same CDR3 is encoded by further DNA sequences in the sample. The chain couples TRBV9 to TRBJ2-1; D is perhaps TRBD2 (6 bases). Germline-derived CDR1 and CDR2 are SGDLS and YYNGEE. V was shortened by 0 bases and J by 6 bases, with 7 bases between the two germline ends. CDR3 size: 13 residues. The CDR3 sequence is CASSVDGGNEQFF. DNA of the CDR3: TGTGCCAGCAGCGTAGACGGGGGCAATGAGCAGTTCTTC.

V usage is TRBV27 and J usage is TRBJ2-7; 10 bases line up with TRBD2. The CDR3 sequence is 15 residues long. V lost 5 bases to trimming and J lost 3 bases; unmatched junction nucleotides: 7. CDR1 is MNHEY and CDR2 is SMNVEV in the germline V gene (reference sequence). The chain's CDR3 is CASSPTPSGGYEQYF. CDR3 DNA sequence: TGTGCCAGCAGTCCGACTCCTAGCGGGGGCTACGAGCAGTACTTC.

The gene calls are TRBV9 and TRBJ1-1; D gene uncertain. CDR1 is SGDLS and CDR2 is YYNGEE in the germline V gene. The CDR3 extends over 13 amino acids. The V end lost 3 bases, the J end lost 5 bases, and 11 bases lay between the germline ends. Written as DNA, the CDR3 is TGTGCCAGCAGCGGGGCAGGTTCGACTGAAGCTTTCTTT. It specifies CASSGAGSTEAFF.

The chain links TRBV6-5 to TRBJ1-2; D not resolved. Trimming took 2 bases from V and 1 from J, leaving 5 bases between them. This CDR3 has 13 residues. CDR1 and CDR2 from the germline V gene are MNHEY and SVGAGI. In DNA form, the CDR3 reads TGTGCCAGCAGTTACAGCCTTAACTATGGCTACACCTTC. This gives the protein CASSYSLNYGYTF.

V is TRBV6-5 and J is TRBJ1-6, with TRBD1 as a possible D gene (5 bases). The CDR3 runs 16 residues. Germline V lookup: CDR1 MNHEY, CDR2 SVGAGI. V was pared by 0 bases and J by 4 bases, with 10 bases between. The CDR3 region has the DNA TGTGCCAGCAGTTACTCGGAGGGGACTTATAATTCACCCCTCCACTTT. Translated, it gives CASSYSEGTYNSPLHF.

This chain joins TRBV6-9 and TRBJ2-7; 8 positions agree with TRBD2. V was pared by 7 bases and J by 7 bases, with 15 bases of the junction left unmatched. There are 15 residues in the CDR3. CDR1 is MNHGY, CDR2 SVAAGI, per germline. The CDR3 nucleotides read TGTGCCAGCACGCCCCCGGAGCGGGGGCCTTCGGAGCAGTACTTC. This encodes CASTPPERGPSEQYF.

The J gene is TRBJ2-4, the V gene TRBV6-5; possibly TRBD1 for D (7 bases). This CDR3 comprises 13 residues. Trimming pared 5 bases from V and 8 bases from J, leaving 13 bases between. Germline CDR1 reads MNHEY; CDR2 reads SVGAGI. In DNA form, the CDR3 reads TGTGCCAGCAGTGGGGGGACAGCGGACATTCAGTACTTC. It translates to CASSGGTADIQYF.

V usage is TRBV5-4 and J usage is TRBJ2-2; 8 bases match TRBD2. The germline gives CDR1 SGHNT, CDR2 YYREEE (reference sequence). J was trimmed by 3 bases and V by 0 bases; bases with no gene match: 7. This CDR3 is 17 amino acids long. The CDR3, as DNA: TGTGCCAGCAGCTTGGTCCCCAGCGGGGGATACACCGGGGAGCTGTTTTTT. Amino acids: CASSLVPSGGYTGELFF. The variable domain in full, completed from reference TRBV5-4 and TRBJ2-2, reads ETGVTQSPTHLIKTRGQQVTLRCSSQSGHNTVSWYQQALGQGPQFIFQYYREEENGRGNFPPRFSGLQFPNYSSELNVNALELDDSALYLCASSLVPSGGYTGELFFGEGSRLTVL.

The CDR3 loop reads CASSPTGGRAFF. The CDR3 DNA is TGTGCCAGCAGCCCGACAGGGGGACGAGCTTTCTTT. The V gene is TRBV9, the J gene TRBJ1-1, with 9 positions matching TRBD1. Germline V CDR1 and CDR2: SGDLS, YYNGEE. The CDR3 sequence is 12 residues long. Unmatched junction bases numbered 5, after V lost 4 bases and J lost 10 bases.

This chain links TRBV20-1 with TRBJ1-1, with D unclear. Germline CDR1 reads DFQATT; CDR2 reads SNEGSKA (reference sequence). The germline V and J ends were trimmed by 7 bases and 7 bases, with 13 bases remaining between them. CDR3 length: 11 residues. The CDR3 DNA sequence: TGCAGTGTCTCAGAAAACTATGAAGCTTTCTTT. It specifies CSVSENYEAFF.